These 6 T cell receptor beta chains were sequenced from one sample in a study of T and B cells in COVID-19 patients. Each TRB amplification used about 250-550 ng of genomic DNA from blood. TRB rearrangements were amplified by multiplex PCR with BIOMED2 TRB-A/B primers. TCRdb reanalysed the multiplex PCR reads using MiXCR and keeps one entry per CDR3 protein. Altogether fewer than 8,500 distinct CDR3 sequences are present, about 31% being singletons, with the ten largest covering 20% to 25%. Sequenced sample: blood. Receptors originate from a human donor with active COVID-19.

In its sample, this clonotype was seen a few times. In DNA form, the CDR3 reads TGTGCCAGTAGGCAATCAGGGGGCGGAGGTCAGCCCCAGCATTTT. Translation gives CASRQSGGGGQPQHF. This chain uses TRBV19 with TRBJ1-5, with 8 bases fitting TRBD1. Per the germline V gene, CDR1 is LNHDA and CDR2 is SQIVND (reference sequence). After removal of 6 bases from V and 6 bases from J, the junction contained 10 bases not matched to a gene. The CDR3 extends over 15 amino acids.

This clonotype is medium-sized. CDR3 in amino acids: CASSIGQRKRAQYF. As DNA, the CDR3 is TGTGCCAGTAGTATCGGGCAGCGCAAGAGGGCCCAGTACTTC. The chain carries TRBV19 and TRBJ2-5, with a tentative D call TRBD2 (5 bases). V lost 3 bases, J lost 9 bases, and 17 bases lay in between. Germline V gives CDR1 LNHDA, CDR2 SQIVND (reference sequence). The CDR3 extends over 14 amino acids.

This clonotype was seen a handful of times. The chain links TRBV27 to TRBJ2-5, with TRBD1 identical over 7 bases. Per the germline V gene, CDR1 is MNHEY and CDR2 is SMNVEV (reference sequence). The CDR3 is 16 residues long. Trimming took 6 bases from V and 1 from J; bases not matched to a gene: 11. The CDR3 protein is CASRSFATGTQETQYF. CDR3 bases: TGTGCCAGCAGATCCTTCGCGACAGGGACCCAAGAGACCCAGTACTTC.

J is TRBJ2-2 and V is TRBV10-3, with D hard to call. The CDR3 is made up of 13 amino acids. V was shortened by 3 bases and J by 4 bases, with 6 bases between the two germline ends. Germline values: CDR1 ENHRY, CDR2 SYGVKD. The CDR3 DNA follows: TGTGCCATCAGTGACCAGATCACCGGGGAGCTGTTTTTT. It is translated as CAISDQITGELFF.

The chain uses TRBV10-3 and TRBJ2-1; D unresolved. Trimming pared 5 bases from V and 5 bases from J, leaving 16 bases between. Per germline, CDR1 ENHRY and CDR2 SYGVKD. This CDR3 has 15 amino acids. CDR3 nucleotide sequence: TGTGCCATCAGTCCTCGGAGTTATTCGAACAATGAGCAGTTCTTC. Protein: CAISPRSYSNNEQFF.

This clonotype is medium-sized in the sample. This chain links TRBV19 with TRBJ1-2; 9 positions match TRBD1. In germline, CDR1 is LNHDA, CDR2 SQIVND (reference sequence). The CDR3 covers 13 residues. Trimming removed 7 bases from V and 9 bases from J; junction bases left unmatched: 9. The CDR3 DNA follows: TGTGCCAGTATTGGAGACAGGGGGTATAGCTACACCTTC. Translating gives CASIGDRGYSYTF.